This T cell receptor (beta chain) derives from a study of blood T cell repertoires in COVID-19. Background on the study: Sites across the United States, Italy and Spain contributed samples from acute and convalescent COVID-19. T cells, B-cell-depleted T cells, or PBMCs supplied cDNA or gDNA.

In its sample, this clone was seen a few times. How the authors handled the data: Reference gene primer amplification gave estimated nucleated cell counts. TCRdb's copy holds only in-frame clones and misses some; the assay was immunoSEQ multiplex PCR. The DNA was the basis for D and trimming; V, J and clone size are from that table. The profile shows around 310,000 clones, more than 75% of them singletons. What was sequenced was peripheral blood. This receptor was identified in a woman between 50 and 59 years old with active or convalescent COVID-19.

CDR3 residues: CASSFAGSGYTF. As DNA, the CDR3 is TGTGCCAGCAGTTTTGCCGGGTCCGGCTACACCTTC. The chain is built from TRBV12-3 or TRBV12-4 and TRBJ1-2; D call uncertain. The V gene lost 3 bases and the J gene lost 8 bases, with 10 bases spanning the gap. This CDR3 region has 12 residues.